The T cell receptor beta chain described here comes from a study of cytomegalovirus exposure and HLA in healthy donors (dated by TCRdb to about 2017). Some background on the complete study: According to an earlier analysis of 450 to 650 of the donors, about 170 million T cells yielded some 120 million unique TCR beta sequences and 250 to 350 Gb of sequence data. An early release covering roughly 600 HLA-typed donors comprised about 310 gigabases of sequencing data and tens of millions of unique TCR sequences. Of the 300 to 450 genotyped donors, less than 85% were placed in the genetic ancestry cluster associated with self-reported Caucasian donors. The study aimed to test whether cataloging public T cell receptors could reveal signatures of past pathogen exposure. The study profiled the T cell repertoires of hundreds of subjects by immunosequencing and related them to cytomegalovirus serostatus. In addition to the first cohort of hundreds of subjects, a separate validation cohort of 130 or so different subjects was used. To predict cytomegalovirus infection status, the study combined high-throughput TCR immunosequencing, statistical association of individual TCRs with disease status, and machine learning. A later analysis re-examined previously published TCR beta repertoires from hundreds of donors and added high-resolution HLA genotyping to investigate patterns of TCR occurrence. The later analysis used no new phenotypic data to find candidate immune exposures, relying instead on TCR beta sequences and their occurrence across donors. An earlier analysis of 587 of the donors applied high-throughput TCR beta sequencing to assess whether each TCR beta V gene segment acted as functional or pseudogenic. Alongside the repertoire data, information on donor age, sex, ethnicity and CMV serostatus was compiled. A later genetic analysis used genome-wide SNP genotypes for about three fifths of the roughly 700 donors, treating that subset as a discovery cohort. Every discovery cohort repertoire had been produced on one sequencing platform. Both class I and class II loci were covered by HLA typing, at four-digit resolution. The number of typed donors differed by locus: roughly 620-640 for A, B, C, DRB1 and DQB1; approximately 530 for DQA1; some 610 for DPA1; and roughly 490 for DPB1. Four to six DR-DQ haplotypes were handled as single units for association and clustering, since linkage in the cohort was strong. On average, about 240,000 unique TCR beta nucleotide sequences were sequenced per donor among fewer than 500 genotyped donors of the cohort, with 15% to 20% of those sequences being non-productive. Here is what the overall study found, with its caveats: The study listed around 160 TCR beta chains as associated with cytomegalovirus. In a later genetic analysis, a missense DCLRE1C variant was associated with V-gene and J-gene trimming of TCR beta chains, and the association was replicated in an independent cohort. Immune exposure information for the cohort was limited to CMV serostatus. Compared with the approximately 720-donor mean, donors in an Asian-associated ancestry cluster had fewer N-insertions in productive TCRs, according to a later genetic analysis. Most TCR sequences were seen in very few donors, while some public TCRs were found in many individuals. The presence/absence analyses assumed that sequencing depth was roughly uniform across donors, and that assumption may not be true. In an earlier analysis of 587 of the donors, most TCR beta V segments were observed in productive rearrangements about 87% or about 30% of the time, broadly matching IMGT annotations. A few of the identified cytomegalovirus-associated TCR beta chains were confirmed in vitro to be specific for cytomegalovirus antigens. Because HLA typing was missing for some donors at each locus, association tests included only the typed subset. A cluster of highly shared sequence variants was judged likely to represent a technical artifact of the sequencing pipeline. A later analysis found that most CMV-associated TCR beta chains appeared HLA-restricted, with HLA associations seemingly driven largely by CMV exposure. The classifier was reported to diagnose cytomegalovirus status with high specificity and sensitivity in both the original and validation cohorts. Linkage disequilibrium might explain the correlated functional status among segregating V segments, but an unknown experimental factor could not be ruled out. Some IMGT-functional V segments, including TRBV6-2 and TRBV6-3, could not be told apart with the 87-base-pair reads, so those segments were excluded. The cohort was sequenced for TCR beta chains only, and without alpha or paired-chain data the features that could be detected were limited. When HLA alleles, especially DR and DQ, strongly co-occurred, TCR associations were difficult to assign to individual alleles. Several of the top co-occurrence clusters appeared to be linked to parvovirus B19, influenza, CMV and Epstein-Barr virus, according to a later analysis. In a later analysis, TCR association rates were found to vary across HLA loci, with the most associated TCRs seen for DRB1 alleles and the fewest for HLA-C alleles. Because counts were too low, some 17 rarely observed V segments, including chromosome 9 orphons, were excluded from the earlier analysis of 587 of the donors. Specific HLA alleles were associated with over 15,000 TCR beta sequences at a false discovery rate of 0.05 in a later analysis. In a later analysis, HLA-associated TCR beta chains were found to be more clonally expanded and to have lower generation probabilities than equally common non-associated chains. A further reported finding was that TCR beta sequences accurately predicted the HLA-A and HLA-B alleles for most subjects in the first cohort. The authors suggested that the approach could potentially be generalized to other disease states and immunological phenotypes.

The cohort consisted of 650 to 700 healthy bone marrow donors. Cohort members were all nominally healthy when sampled, although unrecorded immune exposures were likely present. The donor was CMV seropositive and belonged to the group of 250 to 300 seropositive cohort members. Each donor provided a peripheral blood sample, and peripheral blood mononuclear cells were used for TCR beta sequencing. The Qiagen DNeasy Blood Extraction Kit was used to extract genomic DNA from the blood cell samples. In the germline V gene, CDR1 corresponds to SQVTM and CDR2 to ANQGSEA. The CDR3 contains 14 residues, cysteine and phenylalanine counted. Just CDR3 DNA is preserved here, 42 bases in frame from base 1. Trimming takes 4 bases off V and 3 bases off J; junction bases not matched to a gene: 7. Receptors were amplified or captured by the immunoSEQ multiplex PCR assay. A mixture of 60 forward primers for TCR Vbeta segments and 13 reverse primers for TCR Jbeta segments was used in the multiplex PCR. The CDR3 region of rearranged TCR beta genes was amplified from genomic DNA with a multiplex PCR assay. On the Illumina HiSeq System, the amplified TCR beta libraries were sequenced as 87-base-pair reads. Regarding the original processing steps: Across the roughly 670 repertoires, a later analysis counted some 81 million unique TCR beta chains, 9.5 million to 12 million of which were shared by at least two donors. Raw reads were error-corrected and collapsed into unique sequences by a nearest-neighbor algorithm in which closely related sequences were merged to remove PCR and sequencing errors. V, D and J gene segments were assigned by aligning CDR3 sequences to IMGT reference sequences. Each retained sequence needed at least a six-nucleotide match to both a V gene segment and a J gene segment. A rearrangement was called productive if the CDR3 had no stop codons and remained in frame with V and J, and every other rearrangement was called non-productive. CDR3 was defined according to IMGT convention as the region running from the second conserved V-encoded cysteine to the conserved J-encoded phenylalanine. The earlier analysis of a few hundred of the donors excluded sequences that lacked an unambiguous match to a single V gene segment. An earlier analysis of a few hundred of the donors classified V segments as functional when productive rearrangements were above 56.7% and as segregating when the standard deviation between donors was above 5%. A statistical classification framework was built to diagnose cytomegalovirus status from the catalog of TCR beta chain sequences. A later analysis assigned V and J genes by comparing TCR nucleotide sequences with IMGT/GENE-DB human TR gene sequences. In a later analysis, CDR3 sequences and most-parsimonious VDJ recombination scenarios were assigned using the TCRdist pipeline. A later analysis defined each TCR beta chain by its CDR3 amino acid sequence plus V-gene family, and excluded reads lacking a unique V-gene family. A later analysis removed 500 to 600 highly shared, low-generation-probability nucleotide sequences to deal with suspected cross-contamination and a sequencing artifact. In a later analysis, a clonal expansion index for each public chain was calculated from normalized within-repertoire ranks of inferred template counts. Generation probabilities in a later analysis came from a VDJ recombination model fitted to out-of-frame rearrangements, and those results were checked against IGoR. Hypergeometric tests were used in a later analysis to score TCR-TCR, TCR-HLA and TCR-CMV co-occurrence, with a repertoire-size bias correction applied to the TCR pairs. In a later analysis, false discovery rates were estimated by permuting HLA or CMV assignments 20 times. In a later analysis, co-occurring TCRs were grouped with DBSCAN, and TCRdist sequence similarity was added when clustering was performed within HLA-allele-positive subsets. For co-occurrence clustering, repertoires with fewer than 30,000 or more than 120,000 public chains were excluded, along with 4 to 6 repertoires with anomalous nucleotide sharing. Entries here come from immuneACCESS through TCRdb and include only in-frame sequences with V and J called. Some clones fail to appear in such tables; in the studies checked, an unresolved V gene covers under half of the shortfall, and the cause of the remainder is unknown. V, J and clone size were drawn from that table, and D and trimming were deduced from the DNA. This sample gives around 86,000 clones in total; 77% of them show up just once. Around 3% of the sample is taken by the ten largest.

Concerning this clone itself: Its antigen is unknown. There are no base qualities to consult, and no much larger clone falls within one base.

This sequence originates from a man over 45 in good health and CMV-seropositive. In this chain, TRBV29-1 is recombined with TRBJ1-1; 8 bases in between match TRBD1. The sequenced material came from PBMCs. The sequenced DNA is TGCAGCGTTGCAGTTCAGGGGGCATACACTGAAGCTTTCTTT. This translates into CSVAVQGAYTEAFF.